This T cell receptor (beta chain) emerged from a study of cytomegalovirus exposure and HLA in healthy donors. Points from the study as a whole: Associated with cytomegalovirus, according to the listing, were 150 to 200 TCR beta chains. Reports showed the classifier diagnosing cytomegalovirus status with high specificity and sensitivity.

This clone has just one count. Its antigen is unknown. Method: immunoSEQ multiplex PCR; TCRdb's copy keeps in-frame clones and lacks some. The sample shows roughly 140,000 clones, about 89% of them seen only once. The CDR3 spans 16 residues. The germline gives CDR1 MNHEY, CDR2 SVGAGI. The V end lost 4 bases, the J end lost 0 bases, and 16 bases lay between the germline ends. The sample consisted of PBMCs. The chain links TRBV6-5 to TRBJ2-7, with D perhaps matching TRBD1 (6 bases). This receptor was identified in a woman aged 18 to 35 in good health and CMV-seropositive. The CDR3 here is CASSSRGQPGSYEQYF. CDR3 bases: TGTGCCAGCAGTTCACGAGGACAGCCCGGCTCCTACGAGCAGTACTTC.